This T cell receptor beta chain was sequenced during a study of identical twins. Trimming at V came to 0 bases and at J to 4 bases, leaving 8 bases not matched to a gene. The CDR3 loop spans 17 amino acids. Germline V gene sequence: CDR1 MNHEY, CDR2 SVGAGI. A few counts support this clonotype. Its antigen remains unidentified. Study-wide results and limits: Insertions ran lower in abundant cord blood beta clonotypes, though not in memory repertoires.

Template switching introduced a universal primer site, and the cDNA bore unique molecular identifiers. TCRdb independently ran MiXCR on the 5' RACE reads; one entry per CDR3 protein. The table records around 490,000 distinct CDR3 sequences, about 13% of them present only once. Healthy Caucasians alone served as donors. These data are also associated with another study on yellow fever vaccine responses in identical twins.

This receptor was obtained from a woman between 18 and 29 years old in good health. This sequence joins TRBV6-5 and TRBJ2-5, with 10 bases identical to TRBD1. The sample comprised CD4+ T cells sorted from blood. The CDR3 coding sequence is TGTGCCAGCAGTTACTCGAGGCCGGGACAGGGGAGAGAGACCCAGTACTTC. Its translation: CASSYSRPGQGRETQYF.